The present entry profiles one TCR beta chain with its context. These data are taken from a study of radiotherapy plus CTLA-4 blockade in lung cancer. Using immunoSEQ multiplex PCR, the repertoire was profiled, and TCRdb retains in-frame clones only, with some absent. The sample lists about 120,000 clones; roughly 80% were seen once. This CDR3 region has 13 residues. With 5 bases clipped from V and 7 bases from J, the junction kept 3 bases outside the gene matches. Germline V gene sequence: CDR1 MNHEY, CDR2 SVGAGI. The sequencing here drew on peripheral blood, taken from a patient treated with radiotherapy plus ipilimumab. This TCR was recovered from a human donor with non-small cell lung cancer who had a partial response to radiotherapy plus ipilimumab. The chain employs TRBV6-5 and TRBJ1-2; 11 bases match TRBD1. As DNA, the CDR3 is TGTGCCAGCAGTAGGACAGGGGGCTCTGGCTACACCTTC. Encoded protein: CASSRTGGSGYTF.